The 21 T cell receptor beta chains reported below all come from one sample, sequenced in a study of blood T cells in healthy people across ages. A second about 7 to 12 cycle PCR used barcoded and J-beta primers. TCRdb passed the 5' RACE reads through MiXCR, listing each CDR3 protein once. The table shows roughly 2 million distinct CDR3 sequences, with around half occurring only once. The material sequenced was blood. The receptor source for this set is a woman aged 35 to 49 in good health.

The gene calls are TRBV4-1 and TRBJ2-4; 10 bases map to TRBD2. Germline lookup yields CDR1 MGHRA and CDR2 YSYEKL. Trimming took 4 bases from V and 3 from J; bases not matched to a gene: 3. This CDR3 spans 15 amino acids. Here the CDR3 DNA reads TGCGCCAGCAGCCTCCTAGCGGGAGTCAAAAACATTCAGTACTTC. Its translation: CASSLLAGVKNIQYF.

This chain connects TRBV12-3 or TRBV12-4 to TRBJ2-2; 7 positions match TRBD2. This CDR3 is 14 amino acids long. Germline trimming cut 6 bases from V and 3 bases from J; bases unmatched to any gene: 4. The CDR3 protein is CASSRGVDTGELFF. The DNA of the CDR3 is TGTGCCAGCAGCCGGGGGGTTGACACCGGGGAGCTGTTTTTT.

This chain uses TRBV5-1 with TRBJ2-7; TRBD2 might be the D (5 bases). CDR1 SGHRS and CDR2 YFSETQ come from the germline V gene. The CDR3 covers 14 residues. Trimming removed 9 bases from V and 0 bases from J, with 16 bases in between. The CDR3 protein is CATRYEGNSYEQYF. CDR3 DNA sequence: TGCGCCACCCGTTATGAGGGCAACTCCTACGAGCAGTACTTC.

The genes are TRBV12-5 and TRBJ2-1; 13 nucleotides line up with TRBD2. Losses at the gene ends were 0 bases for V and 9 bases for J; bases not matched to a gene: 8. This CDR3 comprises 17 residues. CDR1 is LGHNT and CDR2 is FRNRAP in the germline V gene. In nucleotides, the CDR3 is TGTGCTAGTGGTTTGGTACACACTAGCGGGGGGGCAGGTGAGCAGTTCTTC. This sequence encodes CASGLVHTSGGAGEQFF.

For the CDR3, the DNA is TGCAGTGCTAGAAGAGGGGGCGATGGAAACAATGAGCAGTTCTTC. Protein product: CSARRGGDGNNEQFF. This chain links TRBV20-1 with TRBJ2-1, with 7 bases aligning to TRBD1. CDR3 size: 15 residues. Trimming removed 2 bases from V and 5 bases from J; junction bases left unmatched: 9. Germline CDR1 and CDR2: DFQATT and SNEGSKA (reference sequence).

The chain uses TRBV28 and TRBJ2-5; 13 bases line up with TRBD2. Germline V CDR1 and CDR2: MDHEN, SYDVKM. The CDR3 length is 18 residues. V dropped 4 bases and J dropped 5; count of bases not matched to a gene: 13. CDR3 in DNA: TGTGCCAGCAGTTGGGGGGGACTAGCGGGGACCTCACAGGAGACCCAGTACTTC. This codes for CASSWGGLAGTSQETQYF.

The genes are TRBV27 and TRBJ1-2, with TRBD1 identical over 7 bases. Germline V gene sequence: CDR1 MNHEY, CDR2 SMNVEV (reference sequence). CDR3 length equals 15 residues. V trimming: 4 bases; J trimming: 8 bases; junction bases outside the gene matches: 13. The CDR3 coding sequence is TGTGCCAGCAGTTCGGGGCAAACAGGGGATCGAGGCTACACCTTC. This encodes CASSSGQTGDRGYTF.

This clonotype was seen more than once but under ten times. For the CDR3, the DNA is TGTGCCACGACAGTCCAAGAGACCCAGTACTTC. This translates into CATTVQETQYF. This chain connects TRBV6-2 or TRBV6-3 to TRBJ2-5; tentative D call: TRBD1 (5 bases). Trimming stripped 10 bases from V and 1 base from J, with 7 bases between. This CDR3 region has 11 residues. Germline CDR1 MNHEY, CDR2 SVGEGT.

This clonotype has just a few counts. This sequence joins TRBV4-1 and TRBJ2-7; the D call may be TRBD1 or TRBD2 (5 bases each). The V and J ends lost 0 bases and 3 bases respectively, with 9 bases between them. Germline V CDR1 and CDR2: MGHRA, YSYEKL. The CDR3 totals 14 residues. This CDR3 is CASSQDGAVYEQYF. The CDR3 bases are TGCGCCAGCAGCCAAGACGGGGCCGTCTACGAGCAGTACTTC.

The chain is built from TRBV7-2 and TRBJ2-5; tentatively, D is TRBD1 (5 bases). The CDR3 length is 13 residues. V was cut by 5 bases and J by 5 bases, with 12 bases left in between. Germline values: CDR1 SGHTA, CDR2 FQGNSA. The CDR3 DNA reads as TGTGCCAGCAGCGTGGGGCTTCGGGAGACCCAGTACTTC. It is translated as CASSVGLRETQYF.

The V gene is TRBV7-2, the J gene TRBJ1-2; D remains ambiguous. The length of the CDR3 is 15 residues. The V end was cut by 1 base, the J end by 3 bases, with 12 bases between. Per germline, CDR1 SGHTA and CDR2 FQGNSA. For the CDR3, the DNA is TGTGCCAGCAGCTTAGGTTCGTCGCCGGACTATGGCTACACCTTC. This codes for CASSLGSSPDYGYTF.

The CDR3 protein is CASRQGRVSGANVLTF. Written as DNA, the CDR3 is TGTGCCAGCAGGCAAGGACGCGTCTCTGGGGCCAACGTCCTGACTTTC. This chain uses TRBV6-2 or TRBV6-3 with TRBJ2-6; the D is unclear. This CDR3 region has 16 residues. V lost 6 bases to trimming and J lost 0 bases, with 12 bases between them. Germline V gives CDR1 MNHEY, CDR2 SVGEGT.

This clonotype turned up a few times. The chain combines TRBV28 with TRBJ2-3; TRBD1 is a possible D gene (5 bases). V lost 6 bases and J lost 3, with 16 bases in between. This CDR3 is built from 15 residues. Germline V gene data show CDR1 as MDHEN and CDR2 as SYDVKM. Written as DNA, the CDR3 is TGTGCCAGCAGCCCGGTGGCAGGGCTGACAGATACGCAGTATTTT. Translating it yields CASSPVAGLTDTQYF.

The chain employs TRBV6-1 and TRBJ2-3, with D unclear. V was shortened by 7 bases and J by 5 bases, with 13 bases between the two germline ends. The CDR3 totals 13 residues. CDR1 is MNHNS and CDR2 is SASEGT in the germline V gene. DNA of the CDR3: TGTGCCAGCACCGCTGATTACGGAGATACGCAGTATTTT. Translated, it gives CASTADYGDTQYF.

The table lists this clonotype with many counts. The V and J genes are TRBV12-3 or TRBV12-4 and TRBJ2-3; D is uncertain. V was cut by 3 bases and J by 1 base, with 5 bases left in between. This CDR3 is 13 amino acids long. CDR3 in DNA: TGTGCCAGCAGTTTTTCTGGCACAGATACGCAGTATTTT. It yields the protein CASSFSGTDTQYF.

The CDR3 DNA reads TGTGCCAGCAGCTTAGGGTCGCAGGACTACGAGCAGTACTTC. This gives the protein CASSLGSQDYEQYF. This chain uses TRBV7-8 with TRBJ2-7; D remains ambiguous. The CDR3 runs to 14 residues. Trimming removed 1 base at V and 3 bases at J, with 10 bases between. CDR1 and CDR2 from the germline V gene are SGHVS and FQNEAQ.

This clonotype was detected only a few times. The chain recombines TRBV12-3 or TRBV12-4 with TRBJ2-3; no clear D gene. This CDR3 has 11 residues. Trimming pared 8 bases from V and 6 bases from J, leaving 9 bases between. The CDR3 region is CASLAGDTQYF. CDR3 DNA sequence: TGTGCCAGCTTAGCTGGGGATACGCAGTATTTT.

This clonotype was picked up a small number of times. The CDR3 sequence: CASSLSGGTLYNEQFF. CDR3 in DNA: TGTGCCAGCAGCTTAAGTGGCGGGACACTTTACAATGAGCAGTTCTTC. The V and J genes are TRBV7-3 and TRBJ2-1, with D perhaps TRBD1 or TRBD2 (6 bases each). Germline assignment: CDR1 SGHTA and CDR2 FQGTGA. The CDR3 runs to 16 residues. Between the trimmed V and J ends, which lost 1 base and 4 bases, there was a span of 14 bases.

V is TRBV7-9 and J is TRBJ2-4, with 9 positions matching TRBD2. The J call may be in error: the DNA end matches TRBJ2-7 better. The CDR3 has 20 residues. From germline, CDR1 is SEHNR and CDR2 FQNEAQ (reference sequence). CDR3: CASSFARLGGSGGTWYEQYF. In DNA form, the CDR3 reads TGTGCCAGCAGCTTCGCCCGGTTAGGTGGTAGCGGGGGCACTTGGTACGAGCAGTACTTC.

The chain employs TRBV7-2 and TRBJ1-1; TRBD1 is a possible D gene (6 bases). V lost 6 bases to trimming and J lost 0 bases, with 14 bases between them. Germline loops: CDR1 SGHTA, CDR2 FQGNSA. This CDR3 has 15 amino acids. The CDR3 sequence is CASSHRRGMNTEAFF. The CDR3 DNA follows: TGTGCCAGCAGTCATCGCAGGGGTATGAACACTGAAGCTTTCTTT.

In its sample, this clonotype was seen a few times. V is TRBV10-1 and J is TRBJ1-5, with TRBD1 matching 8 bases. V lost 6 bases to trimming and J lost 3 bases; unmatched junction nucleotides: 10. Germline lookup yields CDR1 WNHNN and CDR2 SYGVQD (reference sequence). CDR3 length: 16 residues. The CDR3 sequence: CASRRQGTGDNQPQHF. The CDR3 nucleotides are TGCGCCAGCAGGAGACAGGGGACGGGGGACAATCAGCCCCAGCATTTT.